What follows are 16 T cell receptor beta chains derived from one specimen sequenced in a study of T cell responses to AZD1222 COVID-19 vaccine. The assay was immunoSEQ multiplex PCR, and TCRdb's table has in-frame clones only and misses some. The sample shows some 170,000 clones, about nine tenths of them seen only once. Specimen: peripheral blood, collected 28 days after the second dose of the MenACWY control vaccine. These receptors originate from an adult who received the MenACWY meningococcal vaccine as a control.

This sequence joins TRBV9 and TRBJ2-2, with 9 bases aligning to TRBD2. CDR1 SGDLS and CDR2 YYNGEE come from the germline V gene. This CDR3 comprises 16 residues. The trim removed 6 bases at V and 2 bases at J, leaving 8 bases unmatched. The CDR3 DNA follows: TGTGCCAGCACCTTATCGGGGACTAGCAACACCGGGGAGCTGTTTTTT. Translation: CASTLSGTSNTGELFF.

The V gene is TRBV29-1, the J gene TRBJ2-6; the D is unclear. The CDR3 spans 18 residues. Looked up from germline, CDR1 is SQVTM and CDR2 is ANQGSEA. The V gene lost 3 bases and the J gene lost 0 bases, with 18 bases spanning the gap. The CDR3 bases are TGCAGCGTTGAGAAAGAGGCCCCATTTAGCTCTGGGGCCAACGTCCTGACTTTC. This codes for CSVEKEAPFSSGANVLTF. The complete variable domain, with remaining parts taken from reference TRBV29-1 and TRBJ2-6, reads SAVISQKPSRDICQRGTSLTIQCQVDSQVTMMFWYRQQPGQSLTLIATANQGSEATYESGFVIDKFPISRPNLTFSTLTVSNMSPEDSSIYLCSVEKEAPFSSGANVLTFGAGSRLTVL.

The chain joins TRBV14 to TRBJ2-7; D is unresolved. The V end was cut by 9 bases, the J end by 3 bases, with 15 bases between. CDR3 length: 13 residues. Germline lookup yields CDR1 SGHDN and CDR2 FVKESK. This chain's CDR3 is CASSLLLHYEQYF. The CDR3 DNA reads TGTGCCAGTTCCCTCCTACTACACTACGAGCAGTACTTC.

The rearrangement links TRBV15 to TRBJ2-2; no firm D call. Germline lookup yields CDR1 LNHNV and CDR2 YYDKDF (reference sequence). CDR3 length equals 14 residues. V lost 1 base and J lost 6, with 9 bases in between. The CDR3 region is CATSRGVDAGELFF. CDR3 coding DNA: TGTGCCACCAGCAGAGGGGTCGATGCCGGGGAGCTGTTTTTT.

This chain links TRBV19 with TRBJ2-5, with 12 bases identical to TRBD1. There are 14 residues in the CDR3. Per the germline V gene, CDR1 is LNHDA and CDR2 is SQIVND (reference sequence). Losses at the gene ends were 6 bases for V and 5 bases for J; bases not matched to a gene: 4. The CDR3 nucleotides are TGTGCCAGTAGGGGACAGGGGGCAAGCGAGACCCAGTACTTC. It specifies CASRGQGASETQYF.

The V and J genes are TRBV27 and TRBJ2-5, with 9 bases fitting TRBD1. The CDR3 has 13 amino acids. V gave up 4 bases and J gave up 4 bases; unmatched junction bases: 1. CDR1 MNHEY and CDR2 SMNVEV come from the germline V gene (reference sequence). CDR3 loop: CASSYRGRETQYF. CDR3 DNA: TGTGCCAGCAGTTACAGGGGGCGAGAGACCCAGTACTTC.

The chain couples TRBV5-4 to TRBJ1-1, with D possibly being TRBD1 (6 bases). The CDR3 consists of 17 residues. Germline V CDR1 and CDR2: SGHNT, YYREEE (reference sequence). V lost 0 bases and J lost 3, with 18 bases in between. CDR3 region: CASSLGRGVAGDTEAFF. The DNA of the CDR3 is TGTGCCAGCAGCTTGGGGAGGGGGGTTGCAGGCGACACTGAAGCTTTCTTT.

This clone has only one observation. The chain has TRBV6-5 and TRBJ1-2, with 7 bases matching TRBD1. The CDR3 runs to 13 residues. The germline V gene has CDR1 MNHEY and CDR2 SVGAGI. After removal of 5 bases from V and 4 bases from J, the junction contained 4 bases not matched to a gene. DNA of the CDR3: TGTGCCAGCAGTCGAAGGGGGCTCTATGGCTACACCTTC. The encoded protein is CASSRRGLYGYTF.

This rearrangement joins TRBV28 to TRBJ2-7, with no clear D. CDR3 length equals 12 residues. The V gene lost 8 bases and the J gene lost 2 bases, with 10 bases spanning the gap. Germline values: CDR1 MDHEN, CDR2 SYDVKM. The CDR3 region has the DNA TGTGCCAGCCATCGGACCCCCTACGAGCAGTACTTC. Protein product: CASHRTPYEQYF.

V and J are TRBV6-2 or TRBV6-3 and TRBJ1-4, with TRBD1 identical over 8 bases. The germline CDR1 and CDR2 sequences are MNHEY and SVGEGT. The J segment lost 4 bases and the V segment lost 4 bases, leaving 11 bases of the junction unmatched. The CDR3 contains 17 residues. CDR3 DNA: TGTGCCAGCAGTTCCCTGCGGACAGGGCCCCTTAATGAAAAACTGTTTTTT. Translated, it gives CASSSLRTGPLNEKLFF.

This chain connects TRBV20-1 to TRBJ2-7; TRBD2 aligns across 9 bases. Germline CDR1 DFQATT, CDR2 SNEGSKA (reference sequence). The junction had 23 bases not matched to a gene; V was cut back by 3 bases and J by 8 bases. The CDR3 contains 18 residues. This CDR3 reads CSASPAGGFGFINGQQYF. As DNA, the CDR3 is TGCAGTGCTAGTCCAGCGGGAGGTTTCGGGTTTATTAATGGTCAGCAGTACTTC.

CDR3 residues: CASNSAGVDDEQFF. In DNA form, the CDR3 reads TGTGCCAGCAACTCGGCGGGAGTAGACGATGAGCAGTTCTTC. The J gene is TRBJ2-1, the V gene TRBV3-1 (or the pseudogene TRBV3-2); 7 bases fit TRBD2. CDR3 length equals 14 residues. After removal of 7 bases from V and 8 bases from J, the junction contained 11 bases not matched to a gene. Germline V gene lookup returns CDR1 LGHDT and CDR2 YNNKEL (reference sequence).

This clone was seen a single time. V and J are TRBV28 and TRBJ2-3, with D perhaps being TRBD1 or TRBD2 (5 bases each). Looked up from germline, CDR1 is MDHEN and CDR2 is SYDVKM. This CDR3 spans 16 amino acids. V gave up 8 bases and J gave up 6 bases, with 24 bases separating them. CDR3 sequence reads: CASLIRSLGTGDTQYF. The CDR3 nucleotides read TGTGCCAGCCTTATAAGAAGCCTCGGGACGGGGGATACGCAGTATTTT.

The chain uses TRBV7-2 and TRBJ1-6; 8 bases line up with TRBD1. The ends lost 5 bases at V and 8 bases at J; junction bases unmatched: 11. This CDR3 has 16 residues. The V gene's germline CDR1 is SGHTA and CDR2 FQGNSA. CDR3: CASSIGSTGAHSPLHF. CDR3 bases: TGTGCCAGCAGCATAGGTTCGACAGGGGCTCATTCACCCCTCCACTTT. Full variable domain (rest looked up from reference TRBV7-2 and TRBJ1-6): GAGVSQSPSNKVTEKGKDVELRCDPISGHTALYWYRQSLGQGLEFLIYFQGNSAPDKSGLPSDRFSAERTGGSVSTLTIQRTQQEDSAVYLCASSIGSTGAHSPLHFGNGTRLTVT.

This clone was seen only once. The gene calls are TRBV9 and TRBJ2-2; no clear D. Deletions cut 0 bases from V and 1 base from J, with 13 bases between. This CDR3 region has 17 residues. Germline CDR1 SGDLS, CDR2 YYNGEE. The CDR3 bases are TGTGCCAGCAGCGTAGGACCCCATACCGGGAACACCGGGGAGCTGTTTTTT. Translation: CASSVGPHTGNTGELFF.

In DNA, the CDR3 is TGTGCCAGTAGCCCTGAGGGGACAGGGGGCAACTATGGCTACACCTTC. Translating gives CASSPEGTGGNYGYTF. The gene calls are TRBV19 and TRBJ1-2, with 12 positions matching TRBD1. Unmatched junction bases numbered 7, after V lost 6 bases and J lost 2 bases. The CDR3 loop spans 16 amino acids. The V gene's germline CDR1 is LNHDA and CDR2 SQIVND (reference sequence).